The rows below give T cell receptor beta chains drawn from one sample of a study of OX40 agonist ivuxolimab in advanced cancers. Libraries were prepared by immunoSEQ multiplex PCR; TCRdb keeps only in-frame clonotypes and omits some of them. The sample lists some 100,000 clones; around 80% were seen once. Sequencing used CD4+ or CD8+ T cells sorted from blood, obtained in a trial of the OX40 agonist ivuxolimab. These receptors all stem from an adult with an advanced solid tumor such as melanoma, head and neck, liver or kidney cancer. Each CDR3 is given with its conserved first and last residue. The order of the fields is J gene, V gene, clone size, D gene, CDR3 DNA, CDR3 protein. A D gene is named only where the DNA matches it firmly. The listing skips clone size in some rows; elsewhere it reads once, few, many or a size class.

J: TRBJ2-5; V: TRBV7-9; size: few; D: TRBD1; DNA: TGTGCCAGCAGTGGGACAGGATCACCCCAGTACTTC; CDR3: CASSGTGSPQYF
J: TRBJ1-5; V: TRBV2; size: .; D: TRBD1; DNA: TGTGCCAGCAGCGACAGGGTCGCAAATCAGCCCCAGCATTTT; CDR3: CASSDRVANQPQHF
J: TRBJ2-7; V: TRBV7-9; size: .; D: .; DNA: TGTGCCAGCAGCTTATGGAGGGACACCAGTAACGAGCAGTACTTC; CDR3: CASSLWRDTSNEQYF
J: TRBJ1-1; V: TRBV19; size: .; D: TRBD1; DNA: TGTGCCAGTAGGGAACAGGGGGGTACGGGTGAAGCTTTCTTT; CDR3: CASREQGGTGEAFF
J: TRBJ2-1; V: TRBV7-8; size: .; D: TRBD2; DNA: TGTGCCAGCAGCCCCTTAAGGATAACGGGCTTAGCGGGGGGTTTCTACAATGAGCAGTTCTTC; CDR3: CASSPLRITGLAGGFYNEQFF
J: TRBJ1-1; V: TRBV28; size: .; D: .; DNA: TGTGCCAGCAGTTTACGGGGACACACTGAAGCTTTCTTT; CDR3: CASSLRGHTEAFF
J: TRBJ2-2; V: TRBV6-5; size: .; D: .; DNA: TGTGCCAGCAGTTACGTCCAGCACACCGGGGAGCTGTTTTTT; CDR3: CASSYVQHTGELFF
J: TRBJ1-1; V: TRBV2; size: .; D: .; DNA: TGTGCCAGCAGTGAAGGGTTGGGCAGGAACACTGAAGCTTTCTTT; CDR3: CASSEGLGRNTEAFF
J: TRBJ1-1; V: TRBV12-5; size: few; D: .; DNA: TGTGCTAGTGGTTTGTTGGGGCCGAACACTGAAGCTTTCTTT; CDR3: CASGLLGPNTEAFF
J: TRBJ1-2; V: TRBV13; size: .; D: .; DNA: TGTGCCAGCAGGTTTCAGGGAGAAGCTAACTATGGCTACACCTTC; CDR3: CASRFQGEANYGYTF
J: TRBJ1-2; V: TRBV5-4; size: .; D: .; DNA: TGTGCCAGCAGCTTGGACAGATTACAGACGGATGGCTACACCTTC; CDR3: CASSLDRLQTDGYTF
J: TRBJ2-1; V: TRBV7-2; size: .; D: TRBD2; DNA: TGTGCCAGCAGCCGGGGGGTCTACAATGAGCAGTTCTTC; CDR3: CASSRGVYNEQFF
J: TRBJ2-3; V: TRBV5-8; size: .; D: TRBD2; DNA: TGTGCCAGCAGCTTGGCCGGGACTAGCGGGGGAACTAGCACAGATACGCAGTATTTT; CDR3: CASSLAGTSGGTSTDTQYF
J: TRBJ1-1; V: TRBV2; size: once; D: .; DNA: TGTGCCAGCAGTGAAGTTTGGGGCGCTGAAGCTTTCTTT; CDR3: CASSEVWGAEAFF
J: TRBJ2-1; V: TRBV7-6; size: .; D: .; DNA: TGTGCCAGCACCCCACGGAGGGGGGGCAATGAGCAGTTCTTC; CDR3: CASTPRRGGNEQFF
J: TRBJ1-5; V: TRBV7-8; size: .; D: .; DNA: TGTGCCAGCAGCTTAACGAGACACATTAGCAATCAGCCCCAGCATTTT; CDR3: CASSLTRHISNQPQHF
J: TRBJ1-3; V: TRBV7-9; size: .; D: .; DNA: TGTGCCAGCAGCTTAAGGGGAGGCTCTGGAAACACCATATATTTT; CDR3: CASSLRGGSGNTIYF
J: TRBJ2-5; V: TRBV20-1; size: .; D: .; DNA: TGCAGTGCTTGGAGGGAGACCCAGTACTTC; CDR3: CSAWRETQYF
J: TRBJ2-1; V: TRBV7-9; size: .; D: .; DNA: TGTGCCAGCAGCTCCGCGAACGGGCGTAGGTCCAATGAGCAGTTCTTC; CDR3: CASSSANGRRSNEQFF
J: TRBJ1-5; V: TRBV7-9; size: .; D: .; DNA: TGTGCCAGCAGCTTAGGTCAATCAGTTAGCAATCAGCCCCAGCATTTT; CDR3: CASSLGQSVSNQPQHF
J: TRBJ2-3; V: TRBV18; size: .; D: TRBD2; DNA: TGTGCCAGCTCAACCCTAGCGGACTCTAGCACAGATACGCAGTATTTT; CDR3: CASSTLADSSTDTQYF
J: TRBJ1-1; V: TRBV11-2; size: .; D: .; DNA: TGTGCCAGCAGCCCCTCCTCAGGGCTCACTGAAGCTTTCTTT; CDR3: CASSPSSGLTEAFF
J: TRBJ2-1; V: TRBV7-9; size: .; D: .; DNA: TGTGCCAGCAGCTTGGTGCCAGGGGCCCCTAAAAATGAGCAGTTCTTC; CDR3: CASSLVPGAPKNEQFF
J: TRBJ1-1; V: TRBV6-1; size: once; D: .; DNA: TGTGCCAGCAGTTCCCGGGTACAGGCTTTCTTT; CDR3: CASSSRVQAFF
J: TRBJ2-2; V: TRBV28; size: once; D: TRBD1; DNA: TGTGCCAGCAGTTTGGGACAGGGGGCCAACACCGGGGAGCTGTTTTTT; CDR3: CASSLGQGANTGELFF
J: TRBJ1-5; V: TRBV7-6; size: .; D: .; DNA: TGTGCCAGCAGAGGGACCGCTGGCCCTCAGCATTTT; CDR3: CASRGTAGPQHF
J: TRBJ2-2; V: TRBV19; size: .; D: TRBD1; DNA: TGTGCCAGTAGTAACTCAGGGGGCGCGAACGGGGAGCTGTTTTTT; CDR3: CASSNSGGANGELFF
J: TRBJ2-5; V: TRBV7-9; size: .; D: .; DNA: TGTGCCAGCAGCTTAGCAGCGGGCAGAGGCGAGACCCAGTACTTC; CDR3: CASSLAAGRGETQYF
J: TRBJ1-4; V: TRBV7-9; size: .; D: .; DNA: TGTGCCAGCAGCTCCCCTCCAGCAGGAATTAATGAAAAACTGTTTTTT; CDR3: CASSSPPAGINEKLFF
J: TRBJ1-5; V: TRBV7-2; size: few; D: .; DNA: TGTGCCAGCAGCTTAGGACAGGTGTTAGATCAGCCCCAGCATTTT; CDR3: CASSLGQVLDQPQHF
J: TRBJ1-5; V: TRBV18; size: .; D: TRBD1; DNA: TGTGCCAGCTCACCACCCGGGACAGGGGAAATGGGACCCCAGCATTTT; CDR3: CASSPPGTGEMGPQHF
J: TRBJ1-2; V: TRBV28; size: .; D: TRBD1; DNA: TGTGCCAGCAGTCCAACAGGGGCGAACTATGGCTACACCTTC; CDR3: CASSPTGANYGYTF
J: TRBJ2-2; V: TRBV6-1; size: .; D: .; DNA: TGTGCCAGCCTATTGGGTCCCGGGGAGCTGTTTTTT; CDR3: CASLLGPGELFF
J: TRBJ2-1; V: TRBV6-4; size: .; D: .; DNA: TGTGCCAGCAGTGACTCCTGGGGGCCCTACAATGAGCAGTTCTTC; CDR3: CASSDSWGPYNEQFF
J: TRBJ1-2; V: TRBV28; size: few; D: .; DNA: TGTGCCAGCAGTTTTAACAGTTATGGCTACACCTTC; CDR3: CASSFNSYGYTF
J: TRBJ1-2; V: TRBV28; size: .; D: .; DNA: TGTGCCACCGGGGGAGAGCCAAACTATGGCTACACCTTC; CDR3: CATGGEPNYGYTF
J: TRBJ1-4; V: TRBV30; size: .; D: .; DNA: TGTGCCTGGAGTGTACGGTACGGGGGATACAATGAAAAACTGTTTTTT; CDR3: CAWSVRYGGYNEKLFF
J: TRBJ2-3; V: TRBV10-3; size: once; D: TRBD1; DNA: TGTGCCATCAGGAAAGGACAGGGAGGCACAGATACGCAGTATTTT; CDR3: CAIRKGQGGTDTQYF
J: TRBJ1-3; V: TRBV19; size: .; D: .; DNA: TGTGCCAGTAGTTCGGACCTAAAGCGAAACACCATATATTTT; CDR3: CASSSDLKRNTIYF
J: TRBJ2-3; V: TRBV7-2; size: .; D: .; DNA: TGTGCCAGCAGCTTAGAAGGACAGCCCACAGATACGCAGTATTTT; CDR3: CASSLEGQPTDTQYF
J: TRBJ1-4; V: TRBV7-2; size: .; D: .; DNA: TGTGCCAGCAGCTACCAAACCAATGAAAAACTGTTTTTT; CDR3: CASSYQTNEKLFF
J: TRBJ2-1; V: TRBV7-9; size: .; D: .; DNA: TGTGCCAGCAGCATCGGAGGGAATGAGCAGTTCTTC; CDR3: CASSIGGNEQFF
J: TRBJ1-3; V: TRBV12-5; size: .; D: .; DNA: TGTGCTAGTGGTTCCCCCCCCGACACCACCATATATTTT; CDR3: CASGSPPDTTIYF
J: TRBJ1-4; V: TRBV28; size: .; D: .; DNA: TGTGCCAGCAGTTCCAGACAGACCATTAATGAAAAACTGTTTTTT; CDR3: CASSSRQTINEKLFF
J: TRBJ2-5; V: TRBV15; size: .; D: TRBD1; DNA: TGTGCCACCAGCAGGGCCGGGACAGGGCAAGAGACCCAGTACTTC; CDR3: CATSRAGTGQETQYF
J: TRBJ2-1; V: TRBV5-1; size: .; D: .; DNA: TGCGCCAGCAGTTGGGGGGATCAGTACAATGAGCAGTTCTTC; CDR3: CASSWGDQYNEQFF
J: TRBJ1-2; V: TRBV28; size: few; D: .; DNA: TGTGCCAGCGGGAGAGACGACTATGGCTACACCTTC; CDR3: CASGRDDYGYTF
J: TRBJ2-2; V: TRBV6-1; size: .; D: TRBD1; DNA: TGTGCCAGCAGGGGACAGGCGAACACCGGGGAGCTGTTTTTT; CDR3: CASRGQANTGELFF
J: TRBJ1-2; V: TRBV18; size: few; D: .; DNA: TGTGCCAGCTCACCCAATGGGGGGTCGGATGGCTACACCTTC; CDR3: CASSPNGGSDGYTF
J: TRBJ2-1; V: TRBV7-2; size: .; D: .; DNA: TGTGCCAGCAGCCCACAATCAGGGACAGTGGGGGGTCCTGAGCAGTTCTTC; CDR3: CASSPQSGTVGGPEQFF